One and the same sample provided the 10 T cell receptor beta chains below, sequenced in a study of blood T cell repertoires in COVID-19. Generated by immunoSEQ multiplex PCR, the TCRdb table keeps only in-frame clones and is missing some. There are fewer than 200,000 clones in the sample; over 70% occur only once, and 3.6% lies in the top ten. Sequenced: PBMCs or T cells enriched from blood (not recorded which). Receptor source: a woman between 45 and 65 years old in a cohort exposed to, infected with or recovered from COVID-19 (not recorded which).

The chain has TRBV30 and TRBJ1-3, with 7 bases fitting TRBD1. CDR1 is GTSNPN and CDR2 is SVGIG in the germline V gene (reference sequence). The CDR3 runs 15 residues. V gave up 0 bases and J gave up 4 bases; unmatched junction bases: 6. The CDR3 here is CAWSVGGQLGNTIYF. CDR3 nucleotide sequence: TGTGCCTGGAGTGTGGGGGGACAGCTCGGAAACACCATATATTTT.

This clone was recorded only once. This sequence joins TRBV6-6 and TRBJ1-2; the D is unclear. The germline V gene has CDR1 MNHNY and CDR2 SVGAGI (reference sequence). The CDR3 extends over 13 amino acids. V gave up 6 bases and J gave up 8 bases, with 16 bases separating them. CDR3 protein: CASSPPGERGYTF. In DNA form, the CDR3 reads TGTGCCAGCAGCCCCCCGGGAGAGAGGGGCTACACCTTC.

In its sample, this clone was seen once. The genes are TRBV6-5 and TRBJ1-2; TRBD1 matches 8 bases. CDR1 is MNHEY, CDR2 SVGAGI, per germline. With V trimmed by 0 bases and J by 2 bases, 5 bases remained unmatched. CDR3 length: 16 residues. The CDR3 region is CASSYSRTGLNYGYTF. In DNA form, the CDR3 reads TGTGCCAGCAGTTACTCTAGGACAGGGCTCAACTATGGCTACACCTTC.

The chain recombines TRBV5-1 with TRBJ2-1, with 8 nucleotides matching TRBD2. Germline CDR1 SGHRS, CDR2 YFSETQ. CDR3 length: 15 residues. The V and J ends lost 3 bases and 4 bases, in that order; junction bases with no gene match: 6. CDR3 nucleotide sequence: TGCGCCAGCAGCTCAACTAGCGGAGCGTACAATGAGCAGTTCTTC. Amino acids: CASSSTSGAYNEQFF.

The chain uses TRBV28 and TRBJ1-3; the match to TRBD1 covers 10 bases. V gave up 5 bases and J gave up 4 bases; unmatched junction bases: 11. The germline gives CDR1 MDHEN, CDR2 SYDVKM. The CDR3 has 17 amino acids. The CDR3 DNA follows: TGTGCCAGCAGTATCACTACCGGGACAGGGGTCGGAAACACCATATATTTT. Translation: CASSITTGTGVGNTIYF.

The CDR3 loop reads CSARELTEAFF. CDR3 in DNA: TGCAGTGCTAGAGAGTTAACTGAAGCTTTCTTT. The chain employs TRBV20-1 and TRBJ1-1; D unclear. Trimming took 0 bases from V and 5 from J, leaving 4 bases between them. CDR3 size: 11 residues. CDR1 and CDR2 (germline): DFQATT, SNEGSKA (reference sequence).

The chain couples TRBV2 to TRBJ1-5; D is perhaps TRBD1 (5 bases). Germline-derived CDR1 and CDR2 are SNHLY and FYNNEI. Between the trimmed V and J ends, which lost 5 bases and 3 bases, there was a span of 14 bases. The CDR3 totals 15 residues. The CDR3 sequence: CASSTSLGVNQPQHF. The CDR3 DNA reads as TGTGCCAGCAGTACCAGCCTAGGGGTCAATCAGCCCCAGCATTTT. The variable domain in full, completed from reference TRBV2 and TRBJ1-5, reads EPEVTQTPSHQVTQMGQEVILRCVPISNHLYFYWYRQILGQKVEFLVSFYNNEISEKSEIFDDQFSVERPDGSNFTLKIRSTKLEDSAMYFCASSTSLGVNQPQHFGDGTRLSIL.

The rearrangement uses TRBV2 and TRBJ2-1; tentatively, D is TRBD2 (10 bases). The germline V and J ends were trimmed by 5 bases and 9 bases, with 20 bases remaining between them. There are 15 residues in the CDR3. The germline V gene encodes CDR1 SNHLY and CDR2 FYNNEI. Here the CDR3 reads CASSSSGGGQGEQFF. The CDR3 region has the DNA TGTGCCAGCAGTTCCAGCGGGGGGGGACAGGGTGAGCAGTTCTTC.

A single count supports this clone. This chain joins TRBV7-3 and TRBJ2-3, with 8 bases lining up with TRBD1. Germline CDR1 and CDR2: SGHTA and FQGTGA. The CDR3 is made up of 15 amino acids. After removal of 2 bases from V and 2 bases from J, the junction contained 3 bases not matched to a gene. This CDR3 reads CASSLDRGLTDTQYF. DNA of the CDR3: TGTGCCAGCAGCTTAGACAGGGGTCTCACAGATACGCAGTATTTT.

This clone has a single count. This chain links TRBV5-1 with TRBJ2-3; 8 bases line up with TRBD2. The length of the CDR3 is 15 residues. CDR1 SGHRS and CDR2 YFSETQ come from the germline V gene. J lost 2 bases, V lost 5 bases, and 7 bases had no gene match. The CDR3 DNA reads TGCGCCAGCAGAGAGACTAGCGTATCCACAGATACGCAGTATTTT. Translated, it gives CASRETSVSTDTQYF.